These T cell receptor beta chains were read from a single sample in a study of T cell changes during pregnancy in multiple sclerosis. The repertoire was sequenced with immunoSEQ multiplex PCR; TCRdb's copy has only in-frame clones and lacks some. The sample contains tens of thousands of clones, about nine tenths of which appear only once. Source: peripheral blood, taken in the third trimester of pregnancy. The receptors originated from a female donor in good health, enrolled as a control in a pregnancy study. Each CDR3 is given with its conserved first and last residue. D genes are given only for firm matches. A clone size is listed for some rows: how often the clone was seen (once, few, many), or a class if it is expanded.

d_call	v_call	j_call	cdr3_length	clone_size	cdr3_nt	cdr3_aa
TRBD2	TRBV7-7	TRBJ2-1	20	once	TGTGCTAGCAGCTTAGGTGTGCTAGCGGGAGCCCTGAACACCTACAATGAGCAGTTCTTC	CASSLGVLAGALNTYNEQFF
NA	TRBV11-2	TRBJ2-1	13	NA	TGTGCCAGCAGCTTAGAGGCGGTACGCGAGCAGTTCTTC	CASSLEAVREQFF
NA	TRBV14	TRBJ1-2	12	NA	TGTGCCAGCAGCCAGACGACAGAGGGCTACACCTTC	CASSQTTEGYTF
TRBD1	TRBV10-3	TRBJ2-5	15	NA	TGTGCCATCAGTGAAGGACAGGGGGAACAAGAGACCCAGTACTTC	CAISEGQGEQETQYF
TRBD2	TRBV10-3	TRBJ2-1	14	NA	TGTGCCATCAGTCTCAAGGGGGCTAGCGGGGATCAGTTCTTC	CAISLKGASGDQFF
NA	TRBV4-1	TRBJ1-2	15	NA	TGCGCCAGCAGCCAAGATGCCCCGATCTATGAAGGCTACACCTTC	CASSQDAPIYEGYTF
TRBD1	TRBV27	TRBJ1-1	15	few	TGTGCCAGCCGCCCCGGACAGGGGGCGATCACTGAAGCTTTCTTT	CASRPGQGAITEAFF
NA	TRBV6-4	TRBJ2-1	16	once	TGTGCCAGCAGTGACGATCAGCGGGTCTCCTACAATGAGCAGTTCTTC	CASSDDQRVSYNEQFF
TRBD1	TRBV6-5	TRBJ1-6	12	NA	TGCACCTCGAAGGGGGCGAATTCACCCCTCCACTTT	CTSKGANSPLHF
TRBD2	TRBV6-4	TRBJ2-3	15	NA	TGTGCCAGCAGTGACTCGGCGGGGGGATTGGATACGCAGTATTTT	CASSDSAGGLDTQYF
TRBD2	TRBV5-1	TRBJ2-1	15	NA	TGCGCCAGCAGCTTGGTAGCGGGATCCTACAATGAGCAGTTCTTC	CASSLVAGSYNEQFF
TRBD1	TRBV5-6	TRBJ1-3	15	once	TGTGCCAGCAGCTTGGGGACAGGCTCTGGAAACACCATATATTTT	CASSLGTGSGNTIYF
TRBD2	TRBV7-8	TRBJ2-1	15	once	TGTGCCAGCAGCTCACTAGCGGGGGCGTACAATGAGCAGTTCTTC	CASSSLAGAYNEQFF
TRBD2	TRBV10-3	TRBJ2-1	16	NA	TGTGCCATCAGTGCACCGGGACTAGGCAGTTACAATGAGCAGTTCTTC	CAISAPGLGSYNEQFF
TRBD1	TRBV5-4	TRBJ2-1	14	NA	TGTGCCAGCAATCGACAGGGGGCCATCACCGAGCAGTTCTTC	CASNRQGAITEQFF
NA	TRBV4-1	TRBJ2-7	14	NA	TGCGCCAGCAGCCAAACTAGCAAGGTGGACGAGCAGTACTTC	CASSQTSKVDEQYF
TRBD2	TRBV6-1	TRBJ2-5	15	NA	TGTGCCAGCAGTGTCTTAGCGGGAGCTCAAGAGACCCAGTACTTC	CASSVLAGAQETQYF
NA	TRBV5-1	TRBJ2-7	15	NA	TGCGCCAGCAGCCCGCGGGAGGACAGGGGCTACGAGCAGTACTTC	CASSPREDRGYEQYF
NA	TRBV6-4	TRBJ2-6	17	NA	TGTGCCAGCAGTGACTCGGTGACAGGCTCTGGGGCCAACGTCCTGACTTTC	CASSDSVTGSGANVLTF
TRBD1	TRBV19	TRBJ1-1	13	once	TGTGCCAGTAGTATGGGACAGGGCACTGAAGCTTTCTTT	CASSMGQGTEAFF
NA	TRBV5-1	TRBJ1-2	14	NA	TGCGCCAGCAACAACAGTACCGCGAACTATGGCTACACCTTC	CASNNSTANYGYTF
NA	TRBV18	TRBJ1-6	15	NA	TGTGCCAGCTCACCGAGGGCCGTCCGGAATTCACCCCTCCACTTT	CASSPRAVRNSPLHF
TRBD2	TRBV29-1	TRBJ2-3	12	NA	TGCAGCGCTCTAGCGGGAGGGGATACGCAGTATTTT	CSALAGGDTQYF
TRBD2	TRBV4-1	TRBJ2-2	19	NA	TGCGCCAGCAGCCAAGCCACGATTCGAGCGGGAGTTGGTACCGGGGAGCTATTTTTT	CASSQATIRAGVGTGELFF
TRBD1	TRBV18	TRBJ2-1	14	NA	TGTGCCAGCTCACCATGGACAGGGTTCGATGAGCAGTTCTTC	CASSPWTGFDEQFF
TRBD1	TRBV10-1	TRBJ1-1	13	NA	TGCGCCAGCAGAAGGACAGGGGGCACTGAAGCTTTCTTT	CASRRTGGTEAFF
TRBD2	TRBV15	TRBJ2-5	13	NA	TGTGCCACCAAGCGGGAGAATCTAGAGACCCAGTACTTC	CATKRENLETQYF
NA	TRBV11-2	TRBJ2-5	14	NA	TGTGCCAGCAGCTTAGTTTGGCCCCAAGAGACCCAGTACTTC	CASSLVWPQETQYF
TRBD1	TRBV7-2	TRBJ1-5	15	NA	TGTGCCAGCAGCCCACGGGTGCAGGGGGGTCAGCCCCAGCATTTT	CASSPRVQGGQPQHF
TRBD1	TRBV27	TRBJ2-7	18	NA	TGTGCCAGCAGTTTCGCTAGACGTGACAGGGTGGTTAGCTACGAGCAGTACTTC	CASSFARRDRVVSYEQYF
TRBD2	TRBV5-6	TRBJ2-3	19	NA	TGTGCCAGCAGCTGGCGGGGACTAGCGGGACGCACTAGCACAGATACGCAGTATTTT	CASSWRGLAGRTSTDTQYF
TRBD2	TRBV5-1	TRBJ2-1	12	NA	TGCGCCAGCAGCTTGGCCGGGACTAGTCAGTTCTTC	CASSLAGTSQFF
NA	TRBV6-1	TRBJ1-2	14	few	TGTGCCACCAAATCTCTCGGGTCTGGCTATGGCTACACCTTC	CATKSLGSGYGYTF
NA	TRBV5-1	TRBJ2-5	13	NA	TGCGCCAGCAGCTTGGAAGGAGTGGAGACCCAGTACTTC	CASSLEGVETQYF
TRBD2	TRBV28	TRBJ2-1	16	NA	TGTGCCAGCTCGCGCGATGGGAGCGGGACGTACAATGAGCAGTTCTTC	CASSRDGSGTYNEQFF
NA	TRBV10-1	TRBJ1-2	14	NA	TGCGCCAGTGGGGAGAGGGAGTCTAACTATGGCTACACCTTC	CASGERESNYGYTF
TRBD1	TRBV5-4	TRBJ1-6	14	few	TGTGCCAGCAGCTTGAGGGGGCCGGATTCACCCCTCCACTTT	CASSLRGPDSPLHF
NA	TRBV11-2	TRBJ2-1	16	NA	TGTGCCAGCAGCTTAGAAGATGCCCCGGGCTACAATGAGCAGTTCTTC	CASSLEDAPGYNEQFF
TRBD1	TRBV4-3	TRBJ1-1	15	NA	TGCGCCAGCAGCCATGACACCGGGACAGCGGTCGAAGCTTTCTTT	CASSHDTGTAVEAFF
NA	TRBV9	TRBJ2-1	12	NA	TGTGCCAGCAGTAGGGAGGAAGCTGAGCAGTTCTTC	CASSREEAEQFF
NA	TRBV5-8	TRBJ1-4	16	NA	TGTGCCAGCAGCTTGTTCCCCGGGACTGACGATGAAAAACTGTTTTTT	CASSLFPGTDDEKLFF
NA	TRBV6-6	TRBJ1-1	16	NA	TGTGCCAGCAGTCCCCGGCCCGACAGGTTGAACACTGAAGCTTTCTTT	CASSPRPDRLNTEAFF
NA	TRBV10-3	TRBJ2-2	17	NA	TGTGCCATCAGTGAGCGGGAGATCATATTGGGGAGCGGGGAGCTGTTTTTT	CAISEREIILGSGELFF
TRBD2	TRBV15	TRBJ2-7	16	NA	TGTGCCACCAGCAGGACCCCGGGACTAGCTAGTTACGAGCAGTACTTC	CATSRTPGLASYEQYF
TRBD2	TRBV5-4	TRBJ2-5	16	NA	TGTGCCAGCAGCTCTAGCGGGGGGGCCGTCTTCGAGACCCAGTACTTC	CASSSSGGAVFETQYF
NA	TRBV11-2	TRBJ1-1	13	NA	TGTGCCAGCAGCTGGGCGGGACGGACTGAAGCTTTCTTT	CASSWAGRTEAFF
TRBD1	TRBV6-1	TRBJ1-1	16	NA	TGTGCCAGCAGTGAAGCCTCCGGGACAGGAAACACTGAAGCTTTCTTT	CASSEASGTGNTEAFF
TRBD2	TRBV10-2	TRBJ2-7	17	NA	TGCGCCAGCAGTGACCCAGTGCAGGGCGGGAGCTCCTACGAGCAGTACTTC	CASSDPVQGGSSYEQYF
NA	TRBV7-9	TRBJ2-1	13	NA	TGTGCCAGCAGCCCCGGGGACTCCCATAACCCGTTCTTC	CASSPGDSHNPFF
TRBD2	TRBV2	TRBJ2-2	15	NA	TGTGCCAGCAGGGGGACTAGCGGGGGTACCGGGGAGCTGTTTTTT	CASRGTSGGTGELFF
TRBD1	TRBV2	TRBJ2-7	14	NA	TGTGCCAGCACCAGGGGACAGGTGCTTAACGAGCAGTACTTC	CASTRGQVLNEQYF
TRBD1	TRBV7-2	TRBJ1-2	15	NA	TGTGCCAGCAGCATCAAAGCTCAGGGGGCGGGAGGCTACACCTTC	CASSIKAQGAGGYTF
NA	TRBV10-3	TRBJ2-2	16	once	TGTGCCATCAGTGAGTCGGAGGGGCTCCCGACCGGGGAGCTGTTTTTT	CAISESEGLPTGELFF
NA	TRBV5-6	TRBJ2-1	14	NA	TGTGCCAGCAGCTTGCAGGGTGACCACAATGAGCAGTTCTTC	CASSLQGDHNEQFF
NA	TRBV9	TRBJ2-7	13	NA	TGTGCCAGCAGCGTAGCCTCCTCCTACGAGCAGTACTTC	CASSVASSYEQYF
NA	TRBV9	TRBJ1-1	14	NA	TGTGCCAGCAGCGCCATCCTGGTCGGCACTGAAGCTTTCTTT	CASSAILVGTEAFF
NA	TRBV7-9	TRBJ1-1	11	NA	TGTGCCAGCAGCCCCGGCGGTGAAGCTTTCTTT	CASSPGGEAFF
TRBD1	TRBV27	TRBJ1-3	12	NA	TGTGCCAGTTACAGGGGCGGAAACACCATATATTTT	CASYRGGNTIYF
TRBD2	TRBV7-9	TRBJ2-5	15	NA	TGTGCCAGCAGCCCCCGGACTAGCGGGAGTGAGACCCAGTACTTC	CASSPRTSGSETQYF